This T cell receptor (beta chain) was identified during a study of Tregs in tolerant kidney transplant recipients. Clones were read by immunoSEQ multiplex PCR, and TCRdb kept only the in-frame ones, dropping some. Recorded for this sample: about 23,000 clones. Concerning this clone: The CDR3 end is not reached by the read, which stops 3 residues before it; the germline J gene fills it in.

This CDR3 contains 15 residues. V lost 3 bases and J lost 3, with 14 bases in between. Recipients received nonmyeloablative bone marrow transplants from related graft donors, with transient mixed chimerism. The source material was CD4+ T cells from blood (PBMCs), sampled 6 months after the transplant. This TCR derives from a human patient who received a combined kidney and bone marrow transplant. Some T cells may be supplied by the graft donor. The gene calls are TRBV12-3 or TRBV12-4 and TRBJ1-2, with D possibly TRBD1 on 6 matching bases. This CDR3 is CASSFYRALDYGYTF. The covered CDR3 bases are TGTGCCAGCAGTTTCTACAGGGCGTTGGACTATGGC.